This is a list of T cell receptor beta chains from one sample in a study of cytomegalovirus exposure and HLA in healthy donors. Here immunoSEQ multiplex PCR was the method, and the copy in TCRdb shows in-frame clones only, minus some. The data show roughly 150,000 clones, with 70% to 80% seen just once and 1.3% held by the top ten. The sample was PBMCs. These receptors were collected from a man younger than 40 in good health and CMV-seronegative. Each CDR3 is given with its conserved first and last residue. The order of the fields is J gene, clone size, D gene, V gene, CDR3 protein, CDR3 DNA. A D gene is named only where the DNA matches it firmly. Size values are once, few and many counts, or a class for expanded clones, and some rows have none.

TRBJ1-1 . TRBD1 TRBV27 CASSTQAGTGYTEAFF TGTGCCAGCAGTACGCAAGCCGGGACAGGGTACACTGAAGCTTTCTTT
TRBJ2-7 . TRBD1 TRBV25-1 CASSEPSTGYEQYF TGTGCCAGCAGTGAACCCTCGACAGGGTACGAGCAGTACTTC
TRBJ1-3 once TRBD1 TRBV5-1 CASSLAGQGNTIYF TGCGCCAGCAGCTTGGCCGGACAGGGGAACACCATATATTTT
TRBJ2-7 . TRBD1 TRBV6-5 CASSRGQVIYEQYF TGTGCCAGCAGTCGCGGACAGGTAATCTACGAGCAGTACTTC
TRBJ2-7 . . TRBV6-6 CASSYSETGIYEQYF TGTGCCAGCAGTTACTCGGAGACAGGAATATACGAGCAGTACTTC
TRBJ2-7 . TRBD1 TRBV27 CASSLTWDRGPTLSYEQYF TGTGCCAGCAGTTTAACCTGGGACAGGGGGCCTACCCTCTCCTACGAGCAGTACTTC
TRBJ2-7 . TRBD1 TRBV6-5 CASSHPGQGYEQYF TGTGCCAGCAGTCATCCGGGACAGGGGTACGAGCAGTACTTC
TRBJ2-7 . TRBD1 TRBV11-1 CASSLGTGGQNEQYF TGTGCCAGCAGCTTAGGGACAGGGGGTCAGAACGAGCAGTACTTC
TRBJ2-1 . TRBD2 TRBV5-1 CATRPPGLAGTEQFF TGCGCCACCAGACCACCTGGACTAGCGGGGACAGAACAGTTCTTC
TRBJ2-3 . TRBD2 TRBV30 CAWSQVPAGTNTQYF TGTGCCTGGAGTCAGGTGCCAGCGGGAACTAATACGCAGTATTTT
TRBJ1-5 . TRBD1 TRBV7-9 CSSSSTGGLEPQHF TGTTCCAGCAGCTCCACAGGGGGCTTGGAGCCCCAGCATTTT
TRBJ1-2 . . TRBV30 CAWSSFEANYGYTF TGTGCCTGGAGTTCCTTTGAGGCCAACTATGGCTACACCTTC
TRBJ1-3 . . TRBV7-9 CASSSDPGIAGNTIYF TGTGCCAGCAGCTCCGACCCAGGGATCGCTGGAAACACCATATATTTT
TRBJ1-2 . . TRBV6-5 CASSYSDRPRGYTF TGTGCCAGCAGTTACAGCGACCGACCGCGGGGCTACACCTTC
TRBJ1-1 once . TRBV29-1 CSARMNTEAFF TGCAGCGCCAGGATGAACACTGAAGCTTTCTTT
TRBJ2-3 . TRBD2 TRBV6-1 CASQGLAGADTQYF TGTGCCAGCCAGGGACTAGCGGGAGCAGATACGCAGTATTTT
TRBJ1-2 . . TRBV10-2 CASNTENYGYTF TGCGCCAGTAATACAGAAAACTATGGCTACACCTTC
TRBJ2-1 . . TRBV11-2 CASSLLQGNYNEQFF TGTGCCAGCAGCCTACTTCAGGGGAATTACAATGAGCAGTTCTTC
TRBJ1-3 . . TRBV30 CAWSNGVGPGNTIYF TGTGCCTGGAGTAACGGGGTTGGGCCAGGAAACACCATATATTTT
TRBJ1-1 . TRBD1 TRBV19 CASSDRGTGTGTEAFF TGTGCCAGTAGCGATCGGGGGACAGGGACCGGCACTGAAGCTTTCTTT
TRBJ1-6 . . TRBV5-5 CASSSDRQFYNSPLHF TGTGCCAGCAGCTCCGACAGACAGTTCTATAATTCACCCCTCCACTTT
TRBJ1-5 . TRBD1 TRBV7-7 CASSHLGWDRGLELNQPQHF TGTGCTAGCAGCCACCTGGGGTGGGACAGGGGGCTGGAACTCAATCAGCCCCAGCATTTT
TRBJ2-7 . TRBD2 TRBV6-5 CASSSNAAGGSGEQYF TGTGCCAGCAGTTCCAACGCGGCGGGGGGAAGTGGCGAGCAGTACTTC
TRBJ1-4 once TRBD1 TRBV5-1 CASTKQGATNEKLFF TGCGCCAGCACCAAACAGGGGGCAACTAATGAAAAACTGTTTTTT
TRBJ2-7 . TRBD2 TRBV30 CAWSGLAGFFEQYF TGTGCCTGGAGTGGGCTAGCGGGTTTTTTCGAGCAGTACTTC
TRBJ1-1 . . TRBV30 CAWSPPVGVVTEAFF TGTGCCTGGAGTCCTCCTGTCGGGGTAGTGACTGAAGCTTTCTTT
TRBJ2-7 . . TRBV21-1 CASSTRTGRQGSYEQYF TGTGCCAGCAGCACCAGGACAGGGCGACAAGGCTCCTACGAGCAGTACTTC
TRBJ2-4 . . TRBV10-2 CASSESSGLAKNIQYF TGCGCCAGCAGTGAGTCGTCAGGACTAGCCAAAAACATTCAGTACTTC
TRBJ2-2 . TRBD2 TRBV7-3 CASSFGGSGGGNTGELFF TGTGCCAGCAGCTTTGGAGGTAGCGGGGGGGGCAACACCGGGGAGCTGTTTTTT
TRBJ1-3 once . TRBV19 CASSTRTALSGNTIYF TGTGCCAGTAGTACCCGGACAGCCCTCTCTGGAAACACCATATATTTT
TRBJ2-2 . TRBD2 TRBV5-4 CASSMIVGGYTGELFF TGTGCCAGCAGCATGATAGTGGGGGGGTACACCGGGGAGCTGTTTTTT
TRBJ1-3 . . TRBV7-8 CASSPPGSNSGNTIYF TGTGCCAGCAGCCCCCCGGGATCGAACTCTGGAAACACCATATATTTT
TRBJ2-7 . TRBD2 TRBV10-1 CASSEAGLSYEQYF TGCGCCAGCAGTGAAGCGGGACTCTCCTACGAGCAGTACTTC
TRBJ2-7 . . TRBV18 CASSPETEYEQYF TGTGCCAGCTCACCAGAGACAGAGTACGAGCAGTACTTC
TRBJ2-5 . TRBD1 TRBV25-1 CASSEYGTEQETQYF TGTGCCAGCAGTGAATACGGGACAGAACAAGAGACCCAGTACTTC
TRBJ2-3 few TRBD2 TRBV6-1 CASSEAGGKALSTDTQYF TGTGCCAGCAGTGAGGCGGGAGGGAAAGCACTAAGCACAGATACGCAGTATTTT
TRBJ2-1 medium-sized . TRBV7-2 CASSFIPNPGQNNEQFF TGTGCCAGCAGCTTTATCCCGAACCCGGGACAAAACAATGAGCAGTTCTTC
TRBJ1-2 . TRBD1 TRBV7-9 CASSFGTGNYGYTF TGTGCCAGCAGCTTCGGGACAGGGAACTATGGCTACACCTTC
TRBJ2-1 . TRBD2 TRBV2 CASRLPTSGGQTQSYNEQFF TGTGCCAGCAGATTACCGACTAGCGGGGGGCAAACCCAAAGCTACAATGAGCAGTTCTTC
TRBJ2-5 . TRBD1 TRBV5-6 CASRAGTGGFQETQYF TGTGCCAGCAGGGCCGGGACAGGGGGGTTCCAAGAGACCCAGTACTTC
TRBJ2-6 . TRBD1 TRBV4-3 CASSHRTGFSGANVLTF TGCGCCAGCAGCCACAGGACAGGGTTCTCTGGGGCCAACGTCCTGACTTTC
TRBJ2-5 . TRBD2 TRBV6-5 CASSYSSSGGTETQYF TGTGCCAGCAGTTACTCATCTAGCGGGGGGACGGAGACCCAGTACTTC
TRBJ2-3 few . TRBV6-5 CASSWTGSTDTQYF TGTGCCAGCAGTTGGACTGGGAGCACAGATACGCAGTATTTT
TRBJ2-5 once TRBD2 TRBV5-8 CASSLEPTGRETQYF TGTGCCAGCAGCTTGGAACCGACCGGGAGGGAGACCCAGTACTTC
TRBJ2-7 . TRBD2 TRBV28 CASSLAQRGGDEQYF TGTGCCAGCAGTTTAGCCCAGCGGGGGGGCGACGAGCAGTACTTC
TRBJ2-7 . . TRBV11-3 CASSSDWAGEQYF TGTGCCAGCAGCTCGGATTGGGCGGGGGAGCAGTACTTC
TRBJ2-3 . TRBD2 TRBV28 CASSRSTSGMTDTQYF TGTGCCAGCAGCCGGAGTACTAGCGGGATGACAGATACGCAGTATTTT
TRBJ1-1 . TRBD1 TRBV7-3 CASSLSLWDSEAFF TGTGCCAGCAGCTTGTCTCTTTGGGACAGTGAAGCTTTCTTT